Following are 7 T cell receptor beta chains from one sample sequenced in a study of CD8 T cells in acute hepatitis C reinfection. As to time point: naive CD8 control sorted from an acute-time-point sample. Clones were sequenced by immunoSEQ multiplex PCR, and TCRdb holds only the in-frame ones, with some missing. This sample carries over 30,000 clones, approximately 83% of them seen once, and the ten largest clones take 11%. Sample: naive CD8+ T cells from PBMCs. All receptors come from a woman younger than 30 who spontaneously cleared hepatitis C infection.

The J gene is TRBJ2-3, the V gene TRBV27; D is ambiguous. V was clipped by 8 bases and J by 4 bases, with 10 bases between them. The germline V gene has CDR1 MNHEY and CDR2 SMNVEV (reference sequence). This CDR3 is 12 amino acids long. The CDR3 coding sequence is TGTGCCAGCGCAAACCCGTCAGATACGCAGTATTTT. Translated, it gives CASANPSDTQYF.

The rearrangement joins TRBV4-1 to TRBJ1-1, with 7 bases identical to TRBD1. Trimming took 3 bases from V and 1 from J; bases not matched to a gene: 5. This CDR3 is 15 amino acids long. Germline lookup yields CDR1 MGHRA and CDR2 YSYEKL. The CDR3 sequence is CASSHAGTANTEAFF. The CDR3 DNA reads TGCGCCAGCAGCCATGCCGGGACAGCGAACACTGAAGCTTTCTTT.

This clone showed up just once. The CDR3 loop is CASSESGTTQFF. The CDR3 DNA reads TGTGCCAGCAGCGAGAGTGGTACTACGCAGTTCTTC. The chain has TRBV5-4 and TRBJ2-1; D remains unclear. V lost 4 bases and J 12 bases, leaving 14 bases between the germline ends. Germline CDR1 is SGHNT and CDR2 is YYREEE (reference sequence). The CDR3 is 12 residues long.

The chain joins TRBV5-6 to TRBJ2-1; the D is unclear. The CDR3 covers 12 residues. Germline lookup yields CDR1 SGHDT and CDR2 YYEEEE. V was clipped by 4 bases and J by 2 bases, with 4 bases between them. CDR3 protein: CASSKTYNEQFF. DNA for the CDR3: TGTGCCAGCAGCAAAACCTACAATGAGCAGTTCTTC.

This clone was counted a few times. The DNA for the CDR3 is TGCGCCAGCAGCCAAGATCCAGGGTTGATAGCTTTCTTT. It is translated as CASSQDPGLIAFF. The chain uses TRBV4-1 and TRBJ1-1, with a weak D call TRBD1 (5 bases). The CDR3 runs to 13 residues. V gave up 0 bases and J gave up 10 bases, with 12 bases separating them. Germline CDR1 and CDR2: MGHRA and YSYEKL.

CDR3 in DNA: TGTGCCAGCAGTAGGGGGACAGGGGGGAACTACGAGCAGTACTTC. Its protein is CASSRGTGGNYEQYF. This chain uses TRBV27 with TRBJ2-7; 11 bases map to TRBD1. Germline V gene lookup returns CDR1 MNHEY and CDR2 SMNVEV (reference sequence). This CDR3 contains 15 residues. V lost 5 bases and J lost 3; bases outside the gene matches: 6.

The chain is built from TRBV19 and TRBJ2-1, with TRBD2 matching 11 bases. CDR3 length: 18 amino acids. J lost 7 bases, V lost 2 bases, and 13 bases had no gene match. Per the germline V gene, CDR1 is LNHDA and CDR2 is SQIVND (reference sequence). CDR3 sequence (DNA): TGTGCCAGTAGTATATCGCCGGGACTAGCGGACCCTTGGAATGAGCAGTTCTTC. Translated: CASSISPGLADPWNEQFF.